The rows below give T cell receptor beta chains drawn from one sample of a study of T cell responses to AZD1222 COVID-19 vaccine. This table comes from immunoSEQ multiplex PCR, and its TCRdb copy is limited to in-frame clones, with some not included. In the table there are about 110,000 clones, more than 75% of which are singletons. Sequencing used peripheral blood, obtained on day 0 of AZD1222 vaccination. The receptors shown here come from an adult in good health. Each CDR3 is given with its conserved first and last residue. D genes are given only for firm matches. Clone size is shown for a subset of rows, as once, few, many or a class of expanded clone.

D	size	V	J	DNA	CDR3
NA	NA	TRBV5-6	TRBJ1-1	TGTGCCAGCAGCCTCGACCGGAACACTGAAGCTTTCTTT	CASSLDRNTEAFF
TRBD2	NA	TRBV5-1	TRBJ2-5	TGCGCCAACAAATTTGGGGGGGGACCCGCGACTCACTGGGAGACCCAGTACTTC	CANKFGGGPATHWETQYF
NA	NA	TRBV18	TRBJ1-1	TGTGCCAGCTCCGGCTCGGAAGCTTTCTTT	CASSGSEAFF
NA	NA	TRBV29-1	TRBJ2-6	TGCAGCGCTAGGACAGTAATTCCCTCTGGGGCCAACGTCCTGACTTTC	CSARTVIPSGANVLTF
NA	NA	TRBV15	TRBJ1-5	TGTGCCACCAGCAGAGATCTACAGTACAATCAGCCCCAGCATTTT	CATSRDLQYNQPQHF
TRBD1	NA	TRBV7-9	TRBJ1-6	TGTGCCAGCAGCCACCCCTCGGGACAGAGCTCCTATAATTCACCCCTCCACTTT	CASSHPSGQSSYNSPLHF
TRBD1	NA	TRBV16	TRBJ1-2	TGTGCCAGCAGCCAGCGACAGGGGCAAGGGCTGAGCTACACCTTC	CASSQRQGQGLSYTF
TRBD1	NA	TRBV7-2	TRBJ2-7	TGTGCCAGCAGCTCACAGGGGCCAACCTACGAGCAGTACTTC	CASSSQGPTYEQYF
NA	NA	TRBV7-8	TRBJ1-3	TGTGCCAGCAGTGATCGACGGACCTCTGGAAACACCATATATTTT	CASSDRRTSGNTIYF
NA	once	TRBV19	TRBJ2-7	TGTGCCAGTAGTATTAGATCCGGAACCTACGAGCAGTACTTC	CASSIRSGTYEQYF
TRBD1	NA	TRBV6-1	TRBJ1-2	TGTGCCAGCAGTGAAGTAGGGGGCTACGGCTACACCTTC	CASSEVGGYGYTF
NA	NA	TRBV5-6	TRBJ2-7	TGTGCCAGCAGCCAGGTTGACTACGAGCAGTACTTC	CASSQVDYEQYF
NA	NA	TRBV25-1	TRBJ2-1	TGTGCCAGCAGTGAAAACCACAGGCTCAATGAGCAGTTCTTC	CASSENHRLNEQFF
TRBD1	NA	TRBV7-2	TRBJ1-2	TGTGCCAGCAGCCGCGACAGGGTGGGCGACTACACCTTC	CASSRDRVGDYTF
NA	NA	TRBV11-2	TRBJ2-3	TGTGCCAGCAGCTTCCAGGCACGCGGCACAGATACGCAGTATTTT	CASSFQARGTDTQYF
NA	NA	TRBV5-1	TRBJ2-7	TGCGCCAGCAGCTTGGTGGCGGGTGCCTCCTACGAGCAGTACTTC	CASSLVAGASYEQYF
NA	NA	TRBV7-9	TRBJ2-2	TGTGCCAGCAGCTTAGGGCAGCTAAGCACCGGGGAGCTGTTTTTT	CASSLGQLSTGELFF
TRBD1	NA	TRBV7-8	TRBJ2-7	TGTGCCAGCAGCTTAATCAGGACAGGGGGCGAGCAGTACTTC	CASSLIRTGGEQYF
TRBD1	NA	TRBV9	TRBJ1-2	TGTGCCAGCAGCGCTCAGGGGGGCCTCTATGGCTACACCTTC	CASSAQGGLYGYTF
NA	NA	TRBV7-2	TRBJ1-3	TGTGCCAGCAGCAACCGGGGCCCGAACTCTGGAAACACCATATATTTT	CASSNRGPNSGNTIYF
NA	NA	TRBV7-2	TRBJ1-6	TGTGCCAGCAGCTTAGAGGGCAGAAATTCACCCCTCCACTTT	CASSLEGRNSPLHF